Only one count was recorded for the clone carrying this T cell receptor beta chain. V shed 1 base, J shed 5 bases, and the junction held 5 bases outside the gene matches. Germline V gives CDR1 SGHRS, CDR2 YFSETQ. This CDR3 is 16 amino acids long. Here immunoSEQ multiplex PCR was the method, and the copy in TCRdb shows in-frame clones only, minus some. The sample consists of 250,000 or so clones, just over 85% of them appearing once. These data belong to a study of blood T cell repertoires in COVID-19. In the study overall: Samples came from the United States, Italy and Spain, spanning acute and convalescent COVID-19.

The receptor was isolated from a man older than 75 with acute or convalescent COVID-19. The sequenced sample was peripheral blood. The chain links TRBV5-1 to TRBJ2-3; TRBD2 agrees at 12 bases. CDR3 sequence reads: CASSLRPSGREDTQYF. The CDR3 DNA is TGCGCCAGCAGCTTGAGGCCTAGCGGGAGGGAAGATACGCAGTATTTT.